This is a list of T cell receptor beta chains from one sample in a study of vaccination and CD4 T cells after COVID-19. TCRdb reprocessed the PCR reads via MiXCR and lists one record per CDR3 protein. The sample shows over 15,000 distinct CDR3 sequences, approximately 54% of them seen only once. No antigen is known for these receptors. The material sequenced was CD4+ T cells from blood, cultured in vitro. Source of these receptors: a human donor who had recovered from COVID-19. CDR3s include the opening cysteine and the closing phenylalanine or tryptophan. D genes are given only for firm matches. Part of the rows lack a size; the others show once, few, many or a class for expanded clones.

TRBD1	TRBJ2-7	NA	TRBV28	TGTGCCAGCACTGTGGGGGGACAGGGAGGCCGCGAGCAGTACTTC	CASTVGGQGGREQYF
TRBD2	TRBJ2-5	NA	TRBV5-1	TGCGCCAGCAGCTTGGGGACTAGCTGGGATCAAGAGACCCAGTACTTC	CASSLGTSWDQETQYF
TRBD2	TRBJ2-5	once	TRBV14	TGTGCCAGCAGCCCTGGGCTAGCGGGAATGGAGACCCAGTACTTC	CASSPGLAGMETQYF
NA	TRBJ2-2	NA	TRBV6-1	TGTGCCAGCAGTGAACCCAACACCGGGGAGCTGTTTTTT	CASSEPNTGELFF
NA	TRBJ1-2	few	TRBV6-1	TGTGCCAGCAGTGAAGCGGGGTCAGGCCTGACCAGGAACTATGGCTACACCTTC	CASSEAGSGLTRNYGYTF
TRBD1	TRBJ1-1	few	TRBV7-9	TGTGCCAGCAGCCCGCACCAGGGGGCTGGCACTGAAGCTTTCTTT	CASSPHQGAGTEAFF
NA	TRBJ1-2	NA	TRBV19	TGTGCCAGTAGTATTAGTGGTTATGGCTACACCTTC	CASSISGYGYTF
NA	TRBJ1-1	few	TRBV10-3	TGTGCCACCAAAGATCAAGGGGGCACTGAAGCTTTCTTT	CATKDQGGTEAFF
NA	TRBJ2-1	NA	TRBV28	TGTGCCAGCCGTCTCCCCGGAGGGGGTTTAAACAATGAGCAGTTCTTC	CASRLPGGGLNNEQFF
TRBD1	TRBJ1-2	NA	TRBV10-3	TGTGCCATCAGCATTCCGGGACAGGGGAATGAAGGCTACACCTTC	CAISIPGQGNEGYTF
NA	TRBJ2-2	NA	TRBV19	TGTGCCAGTACAGGAGGAACGGGACTCAGGAACACCGGGGAGCTGTTTTTT	CASTGGTGLRNTGELFF
NA	TRBJ1-1	NA	TRBV6-1	TGTGCCAGCAGCCTTCGACATAACACTGAAGCTTTCTTT	CASSLRHNTEAFF
NA	TRBJ1-1	NA	TRBV5-4	TGTGCCAGCAGCTTGAAACCAACGAACACTGAAGCTTTCTTT	CASSLKPTNTEAFF
NA	TRBJ2-1	few	TRBV20-1	TGCAGTGCTCTAACCAGCGGGCGCAACAATGAGCAGTTCTTC	CSALTSGRNNEQFF
NA	TRBJ1-5	NA	TRBV4-1	TGCGCCAGCAGCCAAAATTCAGCGGTGGCTAACAACCAGCATTTT	CASSQNSAVANNQHF
NA	TRBJ2-2	NA	TRBV20-1	TGCAGTGCTAGCAGGGGGGGGAACACCGGGGAGCTGTTTTTT	CSASRGGNTGELFF
TRBD2	TRBJ2-7	NA	TRBV20-1	TGCAGTGCTAGACTCCCGGGACTAGCGGGAAAGGGTTCCTACGAGCAGTACTTC	CSARLPGLAGKGSYEQYF
NA	TRBJ1-5	few	TRBV12-1	TGTGCCAGCAGCCTTCCCCTTCCTTATAGCAATCAGCCCCAGCATTTT	CASSLPLPYSNQPQHF
TRBD1	TRBJ1-3	few	TRBV19	TGTGCCAGTAGTCTTTTTACAGGGGCTGGAAACACCATATATTTT	CASSLFTGAGNTIYF
TRBD2	TRBJ2-7	NA	TRBV19	TGTGCCAGTAGTATTCGCGCGGGGGCCTACGAGCAGTACTTC	CASSIRAGAYEQYF
TRBD1	TRBJ1-5	NA	TRBV19	TGTGCCAGTACGGGGACAGGGGGCAATCAGCCCCAGCATTTT	CASTGTGGNQPQHF
TRBD2	TRBJ2-7	NA	TRBV10-3	TGTGCCATCAGTGAGGGACTAGCGATGAACTACGAGCAGTACTTC	CAISEGLAMNYEQYF
NA	TRBJ2-3	few	TRBV12-3/TRBV12-4	TGTGCCAGCAGTTTCGAAAATACGCAGTATTTT	CASSFENTQYF
NA	TRBJ1-1	NA	TRBV12-3/TRBV12-4	TGTGCCAGCAGTTTTGGATACACTGAAGCTTTCTTT	CASSFGYTEAFF
TRBD1	TRBJ1-5	few	TRBV12-3/TRBV12-4	TGTGCCAGCAGCCCCGGGACAGGTATCCGTAATCAGCCCCAGCATTTT	CASSPGTGIRNQPQHF
NA	TRBJ2-2	few	TRBV4-3	TGCGCCAGCAGCCAAGATCATCGGGGAGCGATGGCCGGGGAGCTGTTTTTT	CASSQDHRGAMAGELFF
TRBD1	TRBJ2-7	NA	TRBV23-1	TGCGCCAGCAGTCAAATGGGACAGGTAGTAGTGGGTGAGCAGTACTTC	CASSQMGQVVVGEQYF
TRBD1	TRBJ2-1	NA	TRBV30	TGTGCCTGGAGTGTACAGGGGGCAGGTGAGCAGTTCTTC	CAWSVQGAGEQFF
TRBD2	TRBJ2-1	NA	TRBV5-4	TGTGCCAGCAGGCTGACTAGCGGGAGGGCATGGGAGCAGTTCTTC	CASRLTSGRAWEQFF
NA	TRBJ2-1	few	TRBV20-1	TGCAGTGCTAGAGATCCACTCTCCTACAATGAGCAGTTCTTC	CSARDPLSYNEQFF
NA	TRBJ2-7	once	TRBV7-3	TGTGCCAGCAGTTTGTGGGACGGACGCGAGCAGTACTTC	CASSLWDGREQYF
NA	TRBJ1-1	few	TRBV7-9	TGTGCCAGCAGCCCGGTAGCAGGTGAAGCTTTCTTT	CASSPVAGEAFF
TRBD1	TRBJ1-5	NA	TRBV28	TGTGCCAGCTCCGGGACAGGGGGATTGAGGCAGCCCCAGCATTTT	CASSGTGGLRQPQHF
NA	TRBJ2-1	few	TRBV20-1	TGCAGTGGTTATTCTGTCGATGAGCAGTTCTTC	CSGYSVDEQFF
NA	TRBJ2-7	once	TRBV10-2	TGCGCCAGCAGTCGCGACCTCCTTTACGAGCAGTACTTC	CASSRDLLYEQYF
NA	TRBJ2-1	NA	TRBV5-5	TGTGCCAGCAGCTTCCTAGGGGGTGAGCAGTTCTTC	CASSFLGGEQFF
TRBD1	TRBJ2-2	NA	TRBV4-1	TGCGCCAGCAGCCACCGACAGGGGAACACCGGGGAGCTGTTTTTT	CASSHRQGNTGELFF
TRBD1	TRBJ1-2	NA	TRBV2	TGTGCCAGCCGGCCGGGACAGGTCTTC	CASRPGQVF
TRBD1	TRBJ1-1	NA	TRBV19	TGTGCCAGTAGTACTGGACAGGGGAACACTGAAGCTTTCTTT	CASSTGQGNTEAFF
TRBD1	TRBJ1-5	NA	TRBV7-2	TGTGCCAGCAGCTCCAGGACAGGGGCCGATCAGCCCCAGCATTTT	CASSSRTGADQPQHF
NA	TRBJ1-1	few	TRBV7-2	TGTGCCAGCACCCTCGGACGGGAAAACACTGAAGCTTTCTTT	CASTLGRENTEAFF
TRBD1	TRBJ1-4	once	TRBV7-2	TGTGCCAGCAGCTGGCCGGGACAGGGTAGGGGTAATGAAAAACTGTTTTTT	CASSWPGQGRGNEKLFF
NA	TRBJ1-1	few	TRBV11-3	TGTGCCAGCAGCTTGACAGGTCTGAACACTGAAGCTTTCTTT	CASSLTGLNTEAFF
NA	TRBJ2-5	NA	TRBV4-2	TGTGCCAGCAGCTACAGGGAGGACGAGACCCAGTACTTC	CASSYREDETQYF
NA	TRBJ1-2	NA	TRBV19	TGTGCCGGTAGTATCCCAGGGAACTATGGCTACACCTTC	CAGSIPGNYGYTF